This TCR beta chain was found in a study of T cells in Graves' hyperthyroidism and ophthalmopathy. Study summary: At the time of initial diagnosis and before any treatment, peripheral blood was collected.

Study-level findings and limits: Most thyroid clonotypes with frequency above 0.001 were detected in blood.

The CDR3 runs to 18 residues. V shed 4 bases and J shed 2 bases, with 24 bases lying between them. Looked up from germline, CDR1 is SGDLS and CDR2 is YYNGEE. RNA transcripts were the template for amplifying TCR beta CDR3 regions. A set of HTBI primers served as the primers for a first-round RT-PCR of the TCR CDR3. TCRdb recomputed calls from the multiplex PCR reads with MiXCR, one row per CDR3 protein. In the table there are roughly 600,000 distinct CDR3 sequences, approximately 14% of which are singletons. Based on clinical symptoms, serum thyroxine and TRAb, thyroid ultrasound and orbital computed tomography, diagnoses were reached. In its sample, this clonotype was seen a few times. Its antigen is not known.

This chain links TRBV9 with TRBJ1-1; possibly TRBD1 for D (5 bases). The sequenced sample was blood. The TCR originated in a woman between 45 and 65 years old with Graves' ophthalmopathy. The CDR3 coding sequence is TGTGCCAGCAGCCCCCGCGGGGGGGGAGCCCCCGTAAACACTGAAGCTTTCTTT. It is translated as CASSPRGGGAPVNTEAFF.